Listed below are T cell receptor beta chains from one sample, sequenced in a study of cytomegalovirus exposure and HLA in healthy donors. The table came from immunoSEQ multiplex PCR; TCRdb's copy has only in-frame clones and leaves some out. The profile shows around 200,000 clones, around four fifths of them singletons. The sequencing sample was made of PBMCs. These receptors were obtained from a man aged 50-60 years in good health and CMV-seronegative. Each CDR3 is given with its conserved first and last residue. The order of the fields is D gene, J gene, V gene, clone size, CDR3 DNA, CDR3 protein. D genes are given only for firm matches. Expanded clones get a size class; other rows say once, few or many, or leave the size out.

.	TRBJ1-1	TRBV18	.	TGTGCCAGCACGAACTTAGGTAGGGGCACTGAAGCTTTCTTT	CASTNLGRGTEAFF
.	TRBJ1-1	TRBV5-4	.	TGTGCCAGCAGCTTGGTTGGGGGGTCGGGCACTGAAGCTTTCTTT	CASSLVGGSGTEAFF
.	TRBJ2-3	TRBV5-8	.	TGTGCCAGCAGCTCCCGACAGGGCACAGATACGCAGTATTTT	CASSSRQGTDTQYF
TRBD1	TRBJ2-7	TRBV7-9	.	TGTGCCAGCAGCTTCCTGGGACAGGGCAAGGACGAGCAGTACTTC	CASSFLGQGKDEQYF
TRBD1	TRBJ1-1	TRBV11-1	.	TGTGCCAGCAGCTCCCGGGCAGGGGGCTCAACTGAAGCTTTCTTT	CASSSRAGGSTEAFF
.	TRBJ1-5	TRBV7-9	once	TGTGCCAGCAGCTTGAAAGGAGGCCCTCAGCCCCAGCATTTT	CASSLKGGPQPQHF
TRBD2	TRBJ2-3	TRBV7-8	.	TGTGCCAGCAGCACCCAGCGGGGGACTTACTCCACAGATACGCAGTATTTT	CASSTQRGTYSTDTQYF
.	TRBJ1-4	TRBV28	.	TGTGCCAGCAGTCCCCCCGGTCGCCCTACAGAGGAGGAAGAAAAACTGTTTTTT	CASSPPGRPTEEEEKLFF
TRBD1	TRBJ1-1	TRBV11-2	.	TGTGCCAGCAGGAAGGGGGGGACAGGTGGCACTGAAGCTTTCTTT	CASRKGGTGGTEAFF
.	TRBJ2-5	TRBV27	.	TGTGCCAGCAGTTTATGGGGCGCAGAGACCCAGTACTTC	CASSLWGAETQYF
TRBD2	TRBJ2-5	TRBV6-6	.	TGTGCCAGCAGTCGTCTAGCGGGGCAAGAGACCCAGTACTTC	CASSRLAGQETQYF
TRBD2	TRBJ2-7	TRBV30	.	TGTGCCTGGAGTAGCGGGGGATCCTACGAGCAGTACTTC	CAWSSGGSYEQYF
.	TRBJ2-3	TRBV5-4	.	TGTGCCAGCGAACAAACCGGGACCCCCGGGGGTACGCAGTATTTT	CASEQTGTPGGTQYF
.	TRBJ2-1	TRBV10-3	.	TGTGCCATCAGTTCTAGCGGAGGGGGACTTGGGAATGAGCAGTTCTTC	CAISSSGGGLGNEQFF
.	TRBJ1-5	TRBV5-6	few	TGTGCCAGCACCAACCGGGGTTGGAGCAATCAGCCCCAGCATTTT	CASTNRGWSNQPQHF
.	TRBJ2-2	TRBV5-1	.	TGCGCCAGCACCGTTCAGGACAGTGACACCGGGGAGCTGTTTTTT	CASTVQDSDTGELFF